The 26 T cell receptor beta chains given below trace back to one sample, sequenced in a study of shared clonotypes between healthy human individuals. Sequencing was performed with immunoSEQ multiplex PCR; in TCRdb, only in-frame clones are kept and a portion is missing. The sample lists around 1.5 million clones; 98% were seen once. Sequencing was carried out using naive CD4+ T cells sorted from blood. As to subset: CD45RA+ positively selected. The origin of the receptors is a man under 40 in good health.

The chain carries TRBV5-5 and TRBJ1-2, with 7 bases aligning to TRBD1. V was clipped by 5 bases and J by 1 base; unmatched bases: 11. CDR1 SGHKS and CDR2 YYEKEE come from the germline V gene (reference sequence). The CDR3 covers 16 residues. CDR3 DNA sequence: TGTGCCAGCAGGAACACCGGGACAGTGGTTAACTATGGCTACACCTTC. It encodes CASRNTGTVVNYGYTF.

This clone was counted a few times. This chain uses TRBV27 with TRBJ2-7; 8 bases agree with TRBD1. Losses at the gene ends were 8 bases for V and 6 bases for J; bases not matched to a gene: 6. The CDR3 totals 12 residues. Germline V gene data show CDR1 as MNHEY and CDR2 as SMNVEV (reference sequence). Here the CDR3 reads CASGDRKGEQYF. CDR3 nucleotide sequence: TGTGCCAGCGGGGACAGGAAAGGCGAGCAGTACTTC.

The CDR3 loop is CASSLVAGNSYEQYF. Written as DNA, the CDR3 is TGTGCCAGCAGCTTAGTGGCGGGGAACTCCTACGAGCAGTACTTC. The chain employs TRBV7-2 and TRBJ2-7; tentatively, D is TRBD2 (6 bases). CDR1 is SGHTA, CDR2 FQGNSA, per germline. V dropped 1 base and J dropped 0 bases, with 10 bases sitting between them. The CDR3 sequence is 15 residues long.

The chain combines TRBV19 with TRBJ2-5, with D possibly matching TRBD1 (6 bases). The CDR3 is 14 residues long. CDR1 is LNHDA and CDR2 is SQIVND in the germline V gene (reference sequence). Trimming left V 5 bases short and J 5 bases short, with 15 bases between. The chain's CDR3 is CASSVGTTGETQYF. The CDR3 DNA is TGTGCCAGTAGTGTGGGGACAACTGGGGAGACCCAGTACTTC.

The CDR3 DNA sequence: TGTGCCAGCAGCACTGGGACTAGCGGGCCTTTAAACACCGGGGAGCTGTTTTTT. Protein product: CASSTGTSGPLNTGELFF. This rearrangement joins TRBV9 to TRBJ2-2; 12 nucleotides align to TRBD2. After removal of 4 bases from V and 2 bases from J, the junction contained 9 bases not matched to a gene. The length of the CDR3 is 18 residues. In germline, CDR1 is SGDLS, CDR2 YYNGEE.

This clone was detected a few times. The identical CDR3 is also encoded by other nucleotide sequences in the sample. The J gene is TRBJ2-3, the V gene TRBV2, with D unclear. The germline V gene encodes CDR1 SNHLY and CDR2 FYNNEI. The V end was cut by 2 bases, the J end by 4 bases, with 4 bases between. CDR3 size: 12 residues. The CDR3 region is CASSESADTQYF. The CDR3, as DNA: TGTGCCAGCAGTGAATCCGCAGATACGCAGTATTTT. Filled out from reference TRBV2 and TRBJ2-3, the complete variable domain reads EPEVTQTPSHQVTQMGQEVILRCVPISNHLYFYWYRQILGQKVEFLVSFYNNEISEKSEIFDDQFSVERPDGSNFTLKIRSTKLEDSAMYFCASSESADTQYFGPGTRLTVL.

The chain is built from TRBV5-1 and TRBJ1-5; no definite D call. Between the trimmed V and J ends, which lost 1 base and 5 bases, there was a span of 10 bases. The CDR3 is 14 residues long. The germline V gene encodes CDR1 SGHRS and CDR2 YFSETQ. The CDR3 coding sequence is TGCGCCAGCAGCTTGTCTGGTCTTGATCAGCCCCAGCATTTT. Translation gives CASSLSGLDQPQHF. The entire variable domain, with the rest obtained from reference TRBV5-1 and TRBJ1-5, is as follows: KAGVTQTPRYLIKTRGQQVTLSCSPISGHRSVSWYQQTPGQGLQFLFEYFSETQRNKGNFPGRFSGRQFSNSRSEMNVSTLELGDSALYLCASSLSGLDQPQHFGDGTRLSIL.

The chain links TRBV30 to TRBJ2-1; D may be TRBD2 (6 bases). Trimming pared 7 bases from V and 0 bases from J, leaving 16 bases between. Germline V gene data show CDR1 as GTSNPN and CDR2 as SVGIG (reference sequence). The CDR3 spans 15 residues. This CDR3 reads CAFTLAVSSYNEQFF. In DNA, the CDR3 is TGTGCCTTCACACTAGCTGTTAGCTCCTACAATGAGCAGTTCTTC.

The J gene is TRBJ2-3, the V gene TRBV7-2; D may be TRBD2 (5 bases). The CDR3 covers 14 residues. V was trimmed by 6 bases and J by 4 bases, leaving 14 bases between them. Germline-derived CDR1 and CDR2 are SGHTA and FQGNSA. The CDR3 is CASRSGGSPDTQYF. For the CDR3, the DNA is TGTGCCAGCAGGTCTGGTGGGAGCCCAGATACGCAGTATTTT.

V usage is TRBV7-7 and J usage is TRBJ2-2; D is possibly TRBD2 (5 bases). CDR1 is SSHAT, CDR2 FNYEAQ, per germline (reference sequence). V lost 5 bases and J 3 bases, leaving 7 bases between the germline ends. This CDR3 has 13 amino acids. The CDR3 is CASSPGYTGELFF. The CDR3 region has the DNA TGTGCCAGCAGCCCGGGATACACCGGGGAGCTGTTTTTT.

The chain is built from TRBV5-4 and TRBJ2-5; D is perhaps TRBD1 (7 bases). V gave up 4 bases and J gave up 4 bases, with 17 bases separating them. The CDR3 loop spans 15 amino acids. Germline V lookup: CDR1 SGHNT, CDR2 YYREEE (reference sequence). CDR3 amino acids: CASSPGGSGRETQYF. The CDR3 coding sequence is TGTGCCAGCAGCCCAGGGGGGTCAGGGCGAGAGACCCAGTACTTC.

V usage is TRBV6-1 and J usage is TRBJ1-1, with D tentatively TRBD1 (5 bases). CDR3 size: 17 residues. The ends were cut back, 4 bases at V and 3 bases at J, with 21 bases in the middle. The germline gives CDR1 MNHNS, CDR2 SASEGT. CDR3 amino acids: CASSGISGLTWDTEAFF. The CDR3 DNA sequence: TGTGCCAGCAGTGGGATTTCGGGACTCACCTGGGACACTGAAGCTTTCTTT.

The rearrangement joins TRBV29-1 to TRBJ2-7; 12 positions agree with TRBD1. Unmatched junction bases numbered 15, after V lost 6 bases and J lost 9 bases. CDR3 length: 15 residues. Per the germline V gene, CDR1 is SQVTM and CDR2 is ANQGSEA. The CDR3 region is CSVSGTGGVVGGQYF. The CDR3 coding sequence is TGCAGCGTGTCCGGGACAGGGGGCGTGGTGGGCGGGCAGTACTTC.

J is TRBJ1-1 and V is TRBV27, with D uncertain. Germline V gene lookup returns CDR1 MNHEY and CDR2 SMNVEV (reference sequence). This CDR3 is built from 13 residues. Trimming took off 2 bases at V and 5 bases at J, with 9 bases between the two ends. The CDR3: CASSLDRVTEAFF. DNA of the CDR3: TGTGCCAGCAGTTTAGATCGGGTTACTGAAGCTTTCTTT.

This rearrangement joins TRBV28 to TRBJ1-5; D ambiguous. CDR1 and CDR2 (germline): MDHEN, SYDVKM. With 7 bases removed from V and 5 bases from J, the gap between germline ends came to 15 bases. The length of the CDR3 is 14 residues. The chain's CDR3 is CASTLFRWDQPQHF. CDR3 in DNA: TGTGCCAGCACCCTGTTCCGTTGGGATCAGCCCCAGCATTTT.

V usage is TRBV4-1 and J usage is TRBJ2-1; D is unclear. Germline V gene lookup returns CDR1 MGHRA and CDR2 YSYEKL. V was trimmed by 4 bases and J by 4 bases, leaving 8 bases between them. The CDR3 runs to 13 residues. The DNA of the CDR3 is TGCGCCAGCAGCCCCCAAGCATACAATGAGCAGTTCTTC. Its protein is CASSPQAYNEQFF.

This clone was recorded only once. The V call is TRBV5-1, the J call TRBJ2-1; either TRBD1 or TRBD2 may fit D (5 bases each). V was cut by 0 bases and J by 3 bases, with 10 bases left in between. Germline CDR1 and CDR2: SGHRS and YFSETQ. This CDR3 comprises 15 residues. The DNA of the CDR3 is TGCGCCAGCAGCTTGGATGGGGACGTCTACAATGAGCAGTTCTTC. It translates to CASSLDGDVYNEQFF.

This sequence joins TRBV29-1 and TRBJ1-3, with D tentatively TRBD1 (5 bases). The V end lost 4 bases, the J end lost 1 base, and 14 bases lay between the germline ends. This CDR3 contains 15 residues. Germline V gives CDR1 SQVTM, CDR2 ANQGSEA. CDR3 nucleotides: TGCAGCGTTGTCCGTTCAGGGATATCTGGAAACACCATATATTTT. It translates to CSVVRSGISGNTIYF.

CDR3 sequence reads: CASSVRDRDRAGYTF. The CDR3 DNA sequence: TGTGCCAGCAGCGTACGGGACAGGGATCGGGCTGGCTACACCTTC. J is TRBJ1-2 and V is TRBV9, with 9 bases aligning to TRBD1. The V and J ends lost 1 base and 7 bases, in that order; junction bases with no gene match: 8. CDR3 size: 15 residues. Germline CDR1 is SGDLS and CDR2 is YYNGEE. Variable domain in full (rest from reference TRBV9 and TRBJ1-2): DSGVTQTPKHLITATGQRVTLRCSPRSGDLSVYWYQQSLDQGLQFLIQYYNGEERAKGNILERFSAQQFPDLHSELNLSSLELGDSALYFCASSVRDRDRAGYTFGSGTRLTVV.

The chain employs TRBV5-6 and TRBJ2-4, with D perhaps TRBD1 (6 bases). Germline V gene lookup returns CDR1 SGHDT and CDR2 YYEEEE. The V and J ends lost 5 bases and 1 base respectively, with 10 bases between them. The CDR3 extends over 14 amino acids. Here the CDR3 reads CASRRTAAKNIQYF. CDR3 in DNA: TGTGCCAGCAGGAGGACAGCGGCCAAAAACATTCAGTACTTC.

The chain has TRBV7-8 and TRBJ2-1; D might be TRBD1 (6 bases). This CDR3 spans 17 amino acids. Trimming took 2 bases from V and 6 from J, leaving 20 bases between them. CDR1 and CDR2 (germline): SGHVS, FQNEAQ. CDR3 residues: CASSLRITGIGFNEQFF. As DNA, the CDR3 is TGTGCCAGCAGCTTAAGGATAACAGGGATCGGTTTCAATGAGCAGTTCTTC.

A few counts support this clone. The chain is built from TRBV28 and TRBJ1-1, with D possibly being TRBD1 (6 bases). V was pared by 6 bases and J by 3 bases, with 11 bases between. CDR1 MDHEN and CDR2 SYDVKM come from the germline V gene. This CDR3 comprises 13 residues. The CDR3: CASRGPGDTEAFF. The CDR3, as DNA: TGTGCCAGCAGGGGCCCAGGGGACACTGAAGCTTTCTTT.

V usage is TRBV2 and J usage is TRBJ2-7; D may correspond to TRBD1 or TRBD2 (5 bases each). Germline values: CDR1 SNHLY, CDR2 FYNNEI. The V and J ends lost 8 bases and 3 bases respectively, with 17 bases between them. The CDR3 runs to 14 residues. CDR3 loop: CASSSGALFYEQYF. DNA of the CDR3: TGTGCCAGCTCCTCCGGGGCCCTTTTCTACGAGCAGTACTTC.

Note on this clone: The junction does not match germline at one end; this may be a read error. V is TRBV5-1 and J is TRBJ2-7, with 8 bases that match TRBD2. The CDR3 covers 14 residues. Germline CDR1 reads SGHRS; CDR2 reads YFSETQ. CDR3 region: CATSQLAGRNEQYF. CDR3 nucleotide sequence: TGCGCCACCAGCCAATTAGCGGGACGCAACGAGCAGTACTTC.

The CDR3 sequence: CASSQVYGGRGDNEQFF. CDR3 DNA sequence: TGCGCCAGCAGCCAAGTTTATGGCGGGAGGGGGGACAATGAGCAGTTCTTC. The rearrangement uses TRBV4-3 and TRBJ2-1; TRBD2 matches 9 bases. V trimming: 1 base; J trimming: 5 bases; junction bases outside the gene matches: 9. The V gene's germline CDR1 is LGHNA and CDR2 YSLEER. The length of the CDR3 is 17 residues.

This clone occurred once. This chain connects TRBV27 to TRBJ2-7; 13 nucleotides agree with TRBD2. This CDR3 spans 16 amino acids. V was clipped by 5 bases and J by 5 bases; unmatched bases: 9. Germline assignment: CDR1 MNHEY and CDR2 SMNVEV (reference sequence). CDR3 sequence (DNA): TGTGCCAGCAGTGAACGACTAGCGGGAGGTTTGAACGAGCAGTACTTC. It translates to CASSERLAGGLNEQYF.